These T cell receptor beta chains were read from a single sample in a study of preoperative IRX-2 immunotherapy in early breast cancer. Measured with immunoSEQ multiplex PCR; TCRdb has only the in-frame clones, and not every one. The repertoire holds over 5,500 clones, with roughly 70% as singletons. The sample consisted of tumor tissue, taken before IRX-2 immunotherapy. The source is a human donor with breast cancer. CDR3s include the opening cysteine and the closing phenylalanine or tryptophan. Each record gives: CDR3 length, J gene, D gene, clone size, V gene, CDR3 protein, CDR3 DNA. D genes are given only for firm matches. Only part of the rows carry a size: once, few, many, or a class if the clone is expanded.

len: 13
j_gene: TRBJ2-5
d_gene: TRBD2
abundance: -
v_gene: TRBV6-8
CDR3aa: CASNLAGELTQYF
CDR3nt: TGTGCCAGCAACCTAGCGGGGGAATTGACCCAGTACTTC

len: 15
j_gene: TRBJ1-6
d_gene: -
abundance: once
v_gene: TRBV7-6
CDR3aa: CASSLGAGTDSPLHF
CDR3nt: TGTGCCAGCAGCTTAGGTGCAGGGACTGATTCACCCCTCCACTTT

len: 12
j_gene: TRBJ2-5
d_gene: -
abundance: once
v_gene: TRBV18
CDR3aa: CASSLREETQYF
CDR3nt: TGTGCCAGCTCACTGCGTGAGGAGACCCAGTACTTC

len: 15
j_gene: TRBJ2-7
d_gene: TRBD1
abundance: -
v_gene: TRBV29-1
CDR3aa: CSAFNPGQGGLEQYF
CDR3nt: TGCAGCGCCTTCAACCCGGGACAGGGGGGCCTCGAGCAGTACTTC

len: 15
j_gene: TRBJ2-7
d_gene: -
abundance: -
v_gene: TRBV7-1
CDR3aa: CASSLSSDPSYEQYF
CDR3nt: TGTGCCAGCAGCTTGTCGTCTGACCCCTCCTACGAGCAGTACTTC

len: 19
j_gene: TRBJ2-7
d_gene: TRBD1
abundance: -
v_gene: TRBV12-5
CDR3aa: CASGQTYLKGTEDSYEQYF
CDR3nt: TGTGCTAGTGGTCAGACGTACCTGAAAGGGACAGAAGATTCCTACGAGCAGTACTTC

len: 12
j_gene: TRBJ1-1
d_gene: -
abundance: medium-sized
v_gene: TRBV19
CDR3aa: CASSLDRPEAFF
CDR3nt: TGTGCCAGTAGTCTTGACAGGCCTGAAGCTTTCTTT

len: 12
j_gene: TRBJ2-2
d_gene: -
abundance: once
v_gene: TRBV12-5
CDR3aa: CASTRGTGELFF
CDR3nt: TGTGCCAGCACCCGAGGCACCGGGGAGCTGTTTTTT

len: 19
j_gene: TRBJ2-1
d_gene: TRBD1
abundance: -
v_gene: TRBV9
CDR3aa: CASLGPGQFTQGDNNEQFF
CDR3nt: TGTGCCAGCCTGGGACCGGGACAGTTCACCCAGGGGGATAACAATGAGCAGTTCTTC

len: 12
j_gene: TRBJ2-7
d_gene: -
abundance: -
v_gene: TRBV30
CDR3aa: CAWSDRSYEQYF
CDR3nt: TGTGCCTGGAGTGACCGCTCCTACGAGCAGTACTTC

len: 14
j_gene: TRBJ2-5
d_gene: -
abundance: few
v_gene: TRBV11-3
CDR3aa: CASSLRVLVETQYF
CDR3nt: TGTGCCAGCAGCTTACGAGTCTTGGTTGAGACCCAGTACTTC

len: 11
j_gene: TRBJ1-1
d_gene: -
abundance: -
v_gene: TRBV30
CDR3aa: CAWSVLAEAFF
CDR3nt: TGTGCCTGGAGTGTACTCGCTGAAGCTTTCTTT

len: 15
j_gene: TRBJ2-5
d_gene: -
abundance: -
v_gene: TRBV18
CDR3aa: CASSPRRVGQETQYF
CDR3nt: TGTGCCAGCTCCCCCAGGAGGGTGGGGCAAGAGACCCAGTACTTC

len: 15
j_gene: TRBJ2-7
d_gene: TRBD1
abundance: -
v_gene: TRBV30
CDR3aa: CAWGPGDRDHYEQYF
CDR3nt: TGTGCCTGGGGGCCGGGGGACAGGGACCATTACGAGCAGTACTTC

len: 14
j_gene: TRBJ1-4
d_gene: -
abundance: -
v_gene: TRBV11-3
CDR3aa: CASSPGAYNEKLFF
CDR3nt: TGTGCCAGCAGCCCGGGGGCGTATAATGAAAAACTGTTTTTT

len: 14
j_gene: TRBJ1-3
d_gene: -
abundance: -
v_gene: TRBV11-3
CDR3aa: CASSQLGARNTIYF
CDR3nt: TGTGCCAGCAGCCAGCTAGGAGCTCGAAACACCATATATTTT

len: 16
j_gene: TRBJ1-2
d_gene: TRBD1
abundance: -
v_gene: TRBV11-3
CDR3aa: CASSSQYRDRELGYTF
CDR3nt: TGTGCCAGCAGCTCCCAGTACCGGGACAGGGAGCTCGGCTACACCTTC

len: 14
j_gene: TRBJ2-3
d_gene: -
abundance: -
v_gene: TRBV7-5
CDR3aa: CASSSTDRTDTQYF
CDR3nt: TGTGCCAGCAGCTCAACCGACAGGACAGATACGCAGTATTTT

len: 15
j_gene: TRBJ1-4
d_gene: -
abundance: -
v_gene: TRBV11-3
CDR3aa: CASSWLGREGEKLFF
CDR3nt: TGTGCCAGCAGCTGGTTGGGCAGGGAAGGTGAAAAACTGTTTTTT

len: 15
j_gene: TRBJ2-5
d_gene: TRBD2
abundance: -
v_gene: TRBV5-4
CDR3aa: CASSPTGAGGETQYF
CDR3nt: TGTGCTAGCAGCCCCACAGGAGCGGGGGGTGAGACCCAGTACTTC

len: 15
j_gene: TRBJ2-5
d_gene: TRBD1
abundance: -
v_gene: TRBV7-6
CDR3aa: CASSLITGGGETQYF
CDR3nt: TGTGCCAGCAGCTTAATCACAGGGGGTGGAGAGACCCAGTACTTC

len: 16
j_gene: TRBJ1-1
d_gene: TRBD1
abundance: -
v_gene: TRBV7-1
CDR3aa: CASSPFRGQINTEAFF
CDR3nt: TGTGCCAGCAGCCCGTTTAGGGGACAGATAAACACTGAAGCTTTCTTT

len: 15
j_gene: TRBJ2-1
d_gene: -
abundance: -
v_gene: TRBV19
CDR3aa: CASSSGDTSYNEQFF
CDR3nt: TGTGCCAGTAGCTCGGGGGACACCTCCTACAATGAGCAGTTCTTC

len: 17
j_gene: TRBJ1-1
d_gene: TRBD1
abundance: large
v_gene: TRBV11-3
CDR3aa: CASSWTRDRKENTEAFF
CDR3nt: TGTGCCAGCAGCTGGACCCGGGACAGGAAGGAGAACACTGAAGCTTTCTTT

len: 16
j_gene: TRBJ2-5
d_gene: TRBD2
abundance: -
v_gene: TRBV11-3
CDR3aa: CASSSPAGGGQETQYF
CDR3nt: TGTGCCAGCAGCTCCCCCGCGGGGGGTGGACAAGAGACCCAGTACTTC

len: 16
j_gene: TRBJ2-2
d_gene: -
abundance: -
v_gene: TRBV30
CDR3aa: CAWSGRASFLTGELFF
CDR3nt: TGTGCCTGGAGCGGAAGGGCTAGCTTTTTGACCGGGGAGCTGTTTTTT

len: 16
j_gene: TRBJ1-2
d_gene: -
abundance: -
v_gene: TRBV12-2
CDR3aa: CASRLEDGGTNYGYTF
CDR3nt: TGTGCAAGTCGCTTAGAGGACGGGGGAACTAACTATGGCTACACCTTC

len: 16
j_gene: TRBJ1-4
d_gene: TRBD1
abundance: -
v_gene: TRBV6-4
CDR3aa: CAIGRTGGSSAEKLFF
CDR3nt: TGTGCCATCGGACGGACAGGGGGCTCCTCTGCTGAAAAACTGTTTTTT

len: 15
j_gene: TRBJ1-4
d_gene: -
abundance: -
v_gene: TRBV9
CDR3aa: CASSWQDGRNEKLFF
CDR3nt: TGTGCCAGCAGTTGGCAAGACGGTCGTAATGAAAAACTGTTTTTT

len: 12
j_gene: TRBJ2-1
d_gene: TRBD1
abundance: -
v_gene: TRBV6-8
CDR3aa: CAAGTGGNEQFF
CDR3nt: TGTGCCGCAGGGACAGGGGGTAATGAGCAGTTCTTC

len: 14
j_gene: TRBJ1-4
d_gene: TRBD1
abundance: -
v_gene: TRBV14
CDR3aa: CASSRLTGVEKLFF
CDR3nt: TGTGCCAGCAGCCGATTAACAGGGGTTGAAAAACTGTTTTTT

len: 13
j_gene: TRBJ2-3
d_gene: -
abundance: few
v_gene: TRBV30
CDR3aa: CAWSVISGNTQYF
CDR3nt: TGTGCCTGGAGTGTGATCTCGGGAAATACGCAGTATTTT

len: 11
j_gene: TRBJ1-2
d_gene: -
abundance: -
v_gene: TRBV19
CDR3aa: CASSIGQIYTF
CDR3nt: TGTGCCAGTAGTATCGGACAGATCTACACCTTC

len: 15
j_gene: TRBJ2-1
d_gene: -
abundance: -
v_gene: TRBV14
CDR3aa: CASSQEGQVYRERFF
CDR3nt: TGTGCCAGCAGCCAAGAGGGGCAGGTCTACCGTGAGCGGTTCTTC

len: 15
j_gene: TRBJ1-2
d_gene: -
abundance: once
v_gene: TRBV19
CDR3aa: CASSIQSGGRHGYTF
CDR3nt: TGTGCCAGTAGTATTCAATCCGGGGGGAGGCATGGCTACACCTTC

len: 15
j_gene: TRBJ1-2
d_gene: -
abundance: -
v_gene: TRBV6-4
CDR3aa: CASSLGLPRDYGYTF
CDR3nt: TGTGCCAGCAGCCTAGGACTGCCTCGCGACTATGGCTACACCTTC

len: 15
j_gene: TRBJ1-1
d_gene: -
abundance: -
v_gene: TRBV11-3
CDR3aa: CASSLGRGRDTEAFF
CDR3nt: TGTGCCAGCAGCTTGGGACGGGGACGAGACACTGAAGCTTTCTTT

len: 16
j_gene: TRBJ1-1
d_gene: -
abundance: -
v_gene: TRBV30
CDR3aa: CAWSVLGSRANTEAFF
CDR3nt: TGTGCCTGGAGTGTTTTAGGAAGCAGGGCGAACACTGAAGCTTTCTTT

len: 15
j_gene: TRBJ1-1
d_gene: TRBD1
abundance: -
v_gene: TRBV6-8
CDR3aa: CASRLSRQGGTEAFF
CDR3nt: TGTGCCAGCCGTTTATCTCGCCAGGGGGGGACTGAAGCTTTCTTT

len: 13
j_gene: TRBJ1-3
d_gene: -
abundance: -
v_gene: TRBV10-2
CDR3aa: CAKAELAGNTIYF
CDR3nt: TGCGCCAAGGCGGAACTGGCTGGAAACACCATATATTTT

len: 14
j_gene: TRBJ2-1
d_gene: -
abundance: -
v_gene: TRBV19
CDR3aa: CASSTGGAGNEQFF
CDR3nt: TGTGCCAGTAGTACCGGGGGAGCGGGCAATGAGCAGTTCTTC

len: 14
j_gene: TRBJ1-3
d_gene: -
abundance: medium-sized
v_gene: TRBV30
CDR3aa: CAWSPGVTGNTIYF
CDR3nt: TGTGCCTGGAGTCCAGGGGTTACTGGAAACACCATATATTTT

len: 16
j_gene: TRBJ2-5
d_gene: -
abundance: medium-sized
v_gene: TRBV19
CDR3aa: CASSILGLGARETQYF
CDR3nt: TGTGCCAGTAGTATACTGGGACTTGGCGCTCGAGAGACCCAGTACTTC

len: 21
j_gene: TRBJ1-2
d_gene: -
abundance: -
v_gene: TRBV7-2
CDR3aa: CASSLASARHQPPQSPHGYTF
CDR3nt: TGTGCCAGCAGCTTAGCGAGCGCCCGACATCAACCACCACAAAGCCCCCATGGCTACACCTTC

len: 14
j_gene: TRBJ1-6
d_gene: -
abundance: -
v_gene: TRBV19
CDR3aa: CASTISGYNSPLHF
CDR3nt: TGTGCCAGTACTATCTCGGGGTACAATTCACCCCTCCACTTT

len: 18
j_gene: TRBJ2-1
d_gene: -
abundance: few
v_gene: TRBV18
CDR3aa: CASSPVSMRSSSYNEQFF
CDR3nt: TGTGCCAGCTCACCGGTTAGCATGAGATCAAGCTCCTACAATGAGCAGTTCTTC

len: 16
j_gene: TRBJ1-4
d_gene: -
abundance: -
v_gene: TRBV5-1
CDR3aa: CASSLGVGQPNEKLFF
CDR3nt: TGCGCCAGCAGCCTGGGCGTAGGACAGCCTAATGAAAAACTGTTTTTT

len: 15
j_gene: TRBJ2-7
d_gene: -
abundance: -
v_gene: TRBV10-2
CDR3aa: CASSVTGLASYEQYF
CDR3nt: TGCGCCAGCTCCGTCACAGGTCTGGCTAGCTACGAGCAGTACTTC

len: 15
j_gene: TRBJ2-7
d_gene: -
abundance: -
v_gene: TRBV25-1
CDR3aa: CASSDPRQPKGEQYF
CDR3nt: TGTGCCAGCAGTGACCCTAGACAGCCCAAGGGCGAGCAGTACTTC

len: 15
j_gene: TRBJ2-3
d_gene: TRBD1
abundance: -
v_gene: TRBV6-7
CDR3aa: CASSYAAGGTDTQYF
CDR3nt: TGTGCCAGCAGTTACGCAGCAGGGGGTACAGATACGCAGTATTTT

len: 17
j_gene: TRBJ2-1
d_gene: TRBD2
abundance: -
v_gene: TRBV19
CDR3aa: CASRIKTSGGLRNEQFF
CDR3nt: TGTGCCAGTAGGATCAAAACTAGCGGGGGCCTTCGCAATGAGCAGTTCTTC

len: 17
j_gene: TRBJ2-5
d_gene: TRBD2
abundance: -
v_gene: TRBV6-7
CDR3aa: CASSDGLAGGPKETQYF
CDR3nt: TGTGCCAGCAGTGACGGACTAGCGGGGGGGCCCAAAGAGACCCAGTACTTC

len: 13
j_gene: TRBJ2-3
d_gene: -
abundance: -
v_gene: TRBV19
CDR3aa: CASSRLGPDTQYF
CDR3nt: TGTGCCAGTAGCCGTCTAGGCCCAGATACGCAGTATTTT

len: 14
j_gene: TRBJ2-7
d_gene: -
abundance: once
v_gene: TRBV15
CDR3aa: CATSRYTNSYEQYF
CDR3nt: TGTGCCACCAGCAGATACACGAATTCCTACGAGCAGTACTTC

len: 16
j_gene: TRBJ1-5
d_gene: -
abundance: -
v_gene: TRBV6-8
CDR3aa: CASSAFTGTDDNLQHF
CDR3nt: TGTGCCAGCAGTGCGTTTACCGGGACGGACGATAATTTACAGCATTTT

len: 14
j_gene: TRBJ2-3
d_gene: -
abundance: once
v_gene: TRBV6-8
CDR3aa: CASSYTGPPDTQYF
CDR3nt: TGTGCCAGCAGTTACACGGGGCCACCAGATACGCAGTATTTT

len: 13
j_gene: TRBJ2-7
d_gene: -
abundance: -
v_gene: TRBV28
CDR3aa: CASSLTGEGEQYF
CDR3nt: TGTGCCAGCAGTTTAACAGGGGAGGGCGAGCAGTACTTC